Ten or more counts support the clone carrying this T cell receptor (beta chain). Its target is unknown. Tagging with unique molecular identifiers was applied to individual cDNA molecules. TCRdb reprocessed the 5' RACE reads with MiXCR, giving one entry per CDR3 protein. Of around 75,000 distinct CDR3 sequences in the sample, 9.5% were seen once. This entry is derived from a study of early T cells in non-severe SARS-CoV-2 infection. Notes on the study in general: Private and CD4 specificities were missed by VDJdb matching, which favored anti-spike CD8 responses.

V gave up 0 bases and J gave up 4 bases, with 16 bases separating them. Germline V gene data show CDR1 as DFQATT and CDR2 as SNEGSKA (reference sequence). The CDR3 is made up of 15 amino acids. Source material: whole blood. The sequence was obtained from an adult who was a healthcare worker with PCR-confirmed SARS-CoV-2 infection or an uninfected control (not recorded which). The J gene is TRBJ2-7, the V gene TRBV20-1; D gene ambiguous. In nucleotides, the CDR3 is TGCAGTGCTAGAGATCGGGCCGAAGGATTTTACGAGCAGTACTTC. It encodes CSARDRAEGFYEQYF.